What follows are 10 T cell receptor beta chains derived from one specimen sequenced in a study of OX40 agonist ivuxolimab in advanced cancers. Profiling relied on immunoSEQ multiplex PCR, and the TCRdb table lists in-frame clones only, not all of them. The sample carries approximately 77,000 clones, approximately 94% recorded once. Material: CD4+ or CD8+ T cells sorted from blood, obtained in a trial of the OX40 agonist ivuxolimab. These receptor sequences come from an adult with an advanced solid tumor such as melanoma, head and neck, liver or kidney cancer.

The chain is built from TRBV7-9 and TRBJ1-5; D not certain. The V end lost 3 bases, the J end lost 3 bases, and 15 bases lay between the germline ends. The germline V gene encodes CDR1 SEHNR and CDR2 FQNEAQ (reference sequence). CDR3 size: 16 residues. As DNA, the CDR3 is TGTGCCAGCAGCTTGGAGGCCTGGCGGATCAATCAGCCCCAGCATTTT. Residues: CASSLEAWRINQPQHF.

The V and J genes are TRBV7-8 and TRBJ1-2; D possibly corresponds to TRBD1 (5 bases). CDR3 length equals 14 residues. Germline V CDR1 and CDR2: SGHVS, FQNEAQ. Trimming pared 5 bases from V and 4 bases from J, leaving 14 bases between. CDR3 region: CASSQEGRSYGYTF. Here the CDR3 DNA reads TGTGCCAGCAGCCAAGAGGGACGGAGCTATGGCTACACCTTC.

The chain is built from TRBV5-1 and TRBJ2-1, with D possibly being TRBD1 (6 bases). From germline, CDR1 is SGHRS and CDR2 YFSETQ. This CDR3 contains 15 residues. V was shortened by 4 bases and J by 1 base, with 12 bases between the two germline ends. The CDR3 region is CASSPQGASYNEQFF. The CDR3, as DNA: TGCGCCAGCAGCCCACAGGGTGCGTCCTACAATGAGCAGTTCTTC.

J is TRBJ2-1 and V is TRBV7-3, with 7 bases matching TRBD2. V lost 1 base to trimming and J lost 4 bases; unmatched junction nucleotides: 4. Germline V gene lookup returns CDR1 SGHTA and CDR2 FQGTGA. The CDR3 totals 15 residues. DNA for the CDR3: TGTGCCAGCAGCTTAATGCCTAGCGGTTACAATGAGCAGTTCTTC. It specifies CASSLMPSGYNEQFF.

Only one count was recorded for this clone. For the CDR3, the DNA is TGCGCCAGCAGCTTAGGAGGAGGGCCCTACGAGCAGTACTTC. Translating gives CASSLGGGPYEQYF. The V and J genes are TRBV5-1 and TRBJ2-7, with a possible D match to TRBD2 (6 bases). Trimming took 2 bases from V and 2 from J, leaving 11 bases between them. The V gene's germline CDR1 is SGHRS and CDR2 YFSETQ. CDR3 length: 14 residues.

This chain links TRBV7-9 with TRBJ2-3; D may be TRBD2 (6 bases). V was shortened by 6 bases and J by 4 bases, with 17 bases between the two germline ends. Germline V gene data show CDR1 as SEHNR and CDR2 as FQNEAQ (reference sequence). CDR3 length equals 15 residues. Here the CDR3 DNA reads TGTGCCAGCAGGCGAAGCTCGGGAGTACCAGATACGCAGTATTTT. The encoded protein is CASRRSSGVPDTQYF.

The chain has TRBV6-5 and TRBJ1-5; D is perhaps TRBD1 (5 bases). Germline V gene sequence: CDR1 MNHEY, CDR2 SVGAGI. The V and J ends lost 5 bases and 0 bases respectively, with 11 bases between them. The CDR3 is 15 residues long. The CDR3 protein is CASSTDSYSNQPQHF. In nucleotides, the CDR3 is TGTGCCAGCAGTACAGACAGTTATAGCAATCAGCCCCAGCATTTT.

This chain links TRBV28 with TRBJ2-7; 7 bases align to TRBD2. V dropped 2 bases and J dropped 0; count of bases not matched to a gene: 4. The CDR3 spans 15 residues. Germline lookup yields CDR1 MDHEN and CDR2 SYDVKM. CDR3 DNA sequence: TGTGCCAGCAGTTTAGAAGCGGGAAGCTCCTACGAGCAGTACTTC. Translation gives CASSLEAGSSYEQYF. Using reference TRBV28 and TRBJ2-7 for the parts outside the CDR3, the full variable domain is DVKVTQSSRYLVKRTGEKVFLECVQDMDHENMFWYRQDPGLGLRLIYFSYDVKMKEKGDIPEGYSVSREKKERFSLILESASTNQTSMYLCASSLEAGSSYEQYFGPGTRLTVT.

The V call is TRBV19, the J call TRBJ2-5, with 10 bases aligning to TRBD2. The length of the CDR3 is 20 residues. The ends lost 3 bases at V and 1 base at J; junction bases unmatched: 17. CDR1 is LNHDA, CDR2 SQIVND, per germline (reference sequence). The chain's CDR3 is CASSMGSGRLAGRVQETQYF. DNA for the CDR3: TGTGCCAGTAGTATGGGGTCGGGGCGACTAGCGGGCCGCGTCCAAGAGACCCAGTACTTC.

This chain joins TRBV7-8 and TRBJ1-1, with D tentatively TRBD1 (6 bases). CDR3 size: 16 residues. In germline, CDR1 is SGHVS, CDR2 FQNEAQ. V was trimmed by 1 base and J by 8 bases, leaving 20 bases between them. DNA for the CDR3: TGTGCCAGCAGCTTAGTAGGGGGTTTAGGATCCACCGAAGCTTTCTTT. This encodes CASSLVGGLGSTEAFF. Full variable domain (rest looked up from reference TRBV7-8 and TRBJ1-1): GAGVSQSPRYKVAKRGQDVALRCDPISGHVSLFWYQQALGQGPEFLTYFQNEAQLDKSGLPSDRFFAERPEGSVSTLKIQRTQQEDSAVYLCASSLVGGLGSTEAFFGQGTRLTVV.